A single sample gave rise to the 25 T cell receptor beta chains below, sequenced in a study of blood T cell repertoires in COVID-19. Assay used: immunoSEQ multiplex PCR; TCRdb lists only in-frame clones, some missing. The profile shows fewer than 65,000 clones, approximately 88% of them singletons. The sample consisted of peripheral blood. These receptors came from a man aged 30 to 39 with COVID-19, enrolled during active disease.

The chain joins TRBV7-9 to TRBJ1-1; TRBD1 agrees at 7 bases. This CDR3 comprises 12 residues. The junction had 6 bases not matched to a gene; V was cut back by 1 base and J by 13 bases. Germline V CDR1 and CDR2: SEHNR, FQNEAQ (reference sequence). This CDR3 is CASSLVTGVDFF. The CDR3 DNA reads TGTGCCAGCAGCTTAGTCACAGGGGTGGATTTCTTT.

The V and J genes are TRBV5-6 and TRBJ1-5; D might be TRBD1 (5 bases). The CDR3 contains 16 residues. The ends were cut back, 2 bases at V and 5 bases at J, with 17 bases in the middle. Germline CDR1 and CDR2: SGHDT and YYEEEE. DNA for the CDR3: TGTGCCAGCAGCTTATTGGGGACCTCGGGGGATCAGCCCCAGCATTTT. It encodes CASSLLGTSGDQPQHF.

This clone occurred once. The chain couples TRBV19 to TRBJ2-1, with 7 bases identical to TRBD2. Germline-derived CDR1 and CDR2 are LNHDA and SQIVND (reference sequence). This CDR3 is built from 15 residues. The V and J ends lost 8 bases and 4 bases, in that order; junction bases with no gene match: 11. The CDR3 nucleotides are TGTGCCAGTGGAGGCAAGGGACTAAATTACAATGAGCAGTTCTTC. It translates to CASGGKGLNYNEQFF.

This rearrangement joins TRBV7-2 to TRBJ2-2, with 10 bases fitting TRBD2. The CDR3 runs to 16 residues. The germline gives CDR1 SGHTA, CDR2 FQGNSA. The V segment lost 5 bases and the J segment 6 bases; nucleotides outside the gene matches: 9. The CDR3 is CASSAPSGSLSGELFF. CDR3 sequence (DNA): TGTGCCAGCAGCGCCCCTAGCGGGAGTTTATCCGGGGAGCTGTTTTTT. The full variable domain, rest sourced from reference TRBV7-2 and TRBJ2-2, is GAGVSQSPSNKVTEKGKDVELRCDPISGHTALYWYRQSLGQGLEFLIYFQGNSAPDKSGLPSDRFSAERTGGSVSTLTIQRTQQEDSAVYLCASSAPSGSLSGELFFGEGSRLTVL.

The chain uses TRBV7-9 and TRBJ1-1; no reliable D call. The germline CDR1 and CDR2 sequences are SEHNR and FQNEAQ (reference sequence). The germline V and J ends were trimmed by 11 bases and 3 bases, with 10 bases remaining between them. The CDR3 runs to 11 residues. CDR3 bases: TGTGCCGAGATCCTGTACACTGAAGCTTTCTTT. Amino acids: CAEILYTEAFF. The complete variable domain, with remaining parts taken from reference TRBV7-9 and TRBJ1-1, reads DTGVSQNPRHKITKRGQNVTFRCDPISEHNRLYWYRQTLGQGPEFLTYFQNEAQLEKSRLLSDRFSAERPKGSFSTLEIQRTEQGDSAMYLCAEILYTEAFFGQGTRLTVV.

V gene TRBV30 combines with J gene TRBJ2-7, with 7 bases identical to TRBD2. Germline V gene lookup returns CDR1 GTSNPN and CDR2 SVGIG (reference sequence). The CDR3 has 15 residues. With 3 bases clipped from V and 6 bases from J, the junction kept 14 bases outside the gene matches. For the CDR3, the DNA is TGTGCCTGGAGCTTTAGGCGGGAGCCCCTTCGCGAGCAGTACTTC. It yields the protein CAWSFRREPLREQYF. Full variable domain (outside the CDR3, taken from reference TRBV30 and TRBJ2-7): SQTIHQWPATLVQPVGSPLSLECTVEGTSNPNLYWYRQAAGRGLQLLFYSVGIGQISSEVPQNLSASRPQDRQFILSSKKLLLSDSGFYLCAWSFRREPLREQYFGPGTRLTVT.

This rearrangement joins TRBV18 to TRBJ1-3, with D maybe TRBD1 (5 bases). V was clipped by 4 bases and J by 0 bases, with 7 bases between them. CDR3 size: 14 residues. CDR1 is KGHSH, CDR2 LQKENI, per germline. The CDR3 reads CASSRGSSGNTIYF. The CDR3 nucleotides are TGTGCCAGCTCACGGGGCAGCTCTGGAAACACCATATATTTT.

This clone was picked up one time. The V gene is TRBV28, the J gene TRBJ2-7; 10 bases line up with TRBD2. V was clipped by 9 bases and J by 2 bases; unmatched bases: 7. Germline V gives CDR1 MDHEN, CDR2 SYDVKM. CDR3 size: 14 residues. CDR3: CASTPGLATYEQYF. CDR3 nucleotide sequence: TGTGCCAGTACACCGGGACTAGCGACCTACGAGCAGTACTTC.

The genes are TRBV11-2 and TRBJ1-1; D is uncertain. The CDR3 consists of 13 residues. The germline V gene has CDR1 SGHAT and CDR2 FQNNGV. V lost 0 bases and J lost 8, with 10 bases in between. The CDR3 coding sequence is TGTGCCAGCAGCTTAGACCGGTCCGTGGAAGCTTTCTTT. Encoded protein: CASSLDRSVEAFF.

CDR3 sequence reads: CASNRDRVYNEQFF. CDR3 sequence (DNA): TGTGCCAGCAATCGGGACAGGGTGTACAATGAGCAGTTCTTC. The genes are TRBV6-5 and TRBJ2-1, with 9 bases matching TRBD1. V shed 7 bases and J 4 bases; nucleotides not matched to a gene: 5. Germline loops: CDR1 MNHEY, CDR2 SVGAGI. The CDR3 contains 14 residues.

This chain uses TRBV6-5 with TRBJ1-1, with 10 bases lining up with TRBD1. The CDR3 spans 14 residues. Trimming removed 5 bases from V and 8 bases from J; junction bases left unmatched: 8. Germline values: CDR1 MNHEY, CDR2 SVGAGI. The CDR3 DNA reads TGTGCCAGCAGTAGGGACAGGGGTTTTCCGGAAGCTTTCTTT. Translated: CASSRDRGFPEAFF.

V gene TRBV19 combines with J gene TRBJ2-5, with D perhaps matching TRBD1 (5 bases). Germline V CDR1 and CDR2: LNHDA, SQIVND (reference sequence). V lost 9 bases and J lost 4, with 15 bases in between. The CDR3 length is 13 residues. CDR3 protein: CASHPRVGETQYF. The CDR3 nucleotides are TGTGCCAGCCACCCCAGGGTTGGAGAGACCCAGTACTTC. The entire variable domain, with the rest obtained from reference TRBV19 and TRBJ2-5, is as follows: DGGITQSPKYLFRKEGQNVTLSCEQNLNHDAMYWYRQDPGQGLRLIYYSQIVNDFQKGDIAEGYSVSREKKESFPLTVTSAQKNPTAFYLCASHPRVGETQYFGPGTRLLVL.

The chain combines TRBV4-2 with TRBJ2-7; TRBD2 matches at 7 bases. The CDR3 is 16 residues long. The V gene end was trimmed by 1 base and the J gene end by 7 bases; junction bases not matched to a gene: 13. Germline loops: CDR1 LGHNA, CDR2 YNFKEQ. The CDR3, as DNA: TGTGCCAGCAGCCAAGGAGATGGAGGTCGGCGGGAGGAGCAGTACTTC. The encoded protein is CASSQGDGGRREEQYF.

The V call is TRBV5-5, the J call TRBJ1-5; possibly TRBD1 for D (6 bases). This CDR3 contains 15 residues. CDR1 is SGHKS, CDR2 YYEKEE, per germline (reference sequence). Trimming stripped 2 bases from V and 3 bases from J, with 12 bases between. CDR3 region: CASSFTGTDNQPQHF. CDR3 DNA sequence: TGTGCCAGCAGCTTTACAGGGACCGACAATCAGCCCCAGCATTTT. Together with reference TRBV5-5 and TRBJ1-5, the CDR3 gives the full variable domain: DAGVTQSPTHLIKTRGQQVTLRCSPISGHKSVSWYQQVLGQGPQFIFQYYEKEERGRGNFPDRFSARQFPNYSSELNVNALLLGDSALYLCASSFTGTDNQPQHFGDGTRLSIL.

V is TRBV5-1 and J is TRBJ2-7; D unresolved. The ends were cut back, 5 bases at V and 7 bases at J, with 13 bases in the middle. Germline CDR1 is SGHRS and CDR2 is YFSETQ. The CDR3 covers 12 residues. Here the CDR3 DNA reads TGCGCCAGCAGTGCGACTCCTGCTGAGCAGTACTTC. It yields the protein CASSATPAEQYF.

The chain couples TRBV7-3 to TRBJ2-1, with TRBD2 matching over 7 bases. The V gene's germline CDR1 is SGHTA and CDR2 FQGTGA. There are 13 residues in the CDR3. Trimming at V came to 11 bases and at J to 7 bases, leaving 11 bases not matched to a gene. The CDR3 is CASSSDGGNEQFF. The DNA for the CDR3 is TGTGCCTCCTCTAGTGACGGGGGGAATGAGCAGTTCTTC.

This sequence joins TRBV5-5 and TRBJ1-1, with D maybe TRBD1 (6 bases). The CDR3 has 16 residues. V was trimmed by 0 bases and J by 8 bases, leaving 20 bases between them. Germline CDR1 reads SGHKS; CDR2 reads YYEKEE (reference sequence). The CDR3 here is CASSLGPPGVPREAFF. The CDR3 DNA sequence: TGTGCCAGCAGCTTGGGCCCACCAGGGGTCCCCAGGGAAGCTTTCTTT.

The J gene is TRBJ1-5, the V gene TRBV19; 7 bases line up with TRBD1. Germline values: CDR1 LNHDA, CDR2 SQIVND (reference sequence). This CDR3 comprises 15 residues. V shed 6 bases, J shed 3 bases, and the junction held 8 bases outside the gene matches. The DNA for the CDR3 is TGTGCCAGTAGCTCCCAGGGGGGTACCAATCAGCCCCAGCATTTT. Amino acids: CASSSQGGTNQPQHF. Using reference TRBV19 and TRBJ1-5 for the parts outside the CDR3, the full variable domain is DGGITQSPKYLFRKEGQNVTLSCEQNLNHDAMYWYRQDPGQGLRLIYYSQIVNDFQKGDIAEGYSVSREKKESFPLTVTSAQKNPTAFYLCASSSQGGTNQPQHFGDGTRLSIL.

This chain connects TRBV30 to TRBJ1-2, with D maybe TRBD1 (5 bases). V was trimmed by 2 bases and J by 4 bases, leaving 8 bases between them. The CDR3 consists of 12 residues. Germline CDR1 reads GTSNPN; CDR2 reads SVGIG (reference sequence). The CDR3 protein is CAWSRGVYGYTF. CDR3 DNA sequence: TGTGCCTGGAGTAGGGGTGTCTATGGCTACACCTTC.

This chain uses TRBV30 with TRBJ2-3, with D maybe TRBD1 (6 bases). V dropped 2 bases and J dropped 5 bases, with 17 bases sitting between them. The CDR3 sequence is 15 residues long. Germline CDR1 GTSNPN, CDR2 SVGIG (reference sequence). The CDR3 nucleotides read TGTGCCTGGAGTAAGGTGGACAGATTAGTAGATACGCAGTATTTT. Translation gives CAWSKVDRLVDTQYF.

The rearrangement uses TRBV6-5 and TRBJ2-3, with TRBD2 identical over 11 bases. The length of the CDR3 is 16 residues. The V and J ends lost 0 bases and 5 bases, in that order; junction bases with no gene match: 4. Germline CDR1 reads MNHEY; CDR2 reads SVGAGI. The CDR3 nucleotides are TGTGCCAGCAGTTACTCGAGACTAGCGGGACAAGATACGCAGTATTTT. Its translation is CASSYSRLAGQDTQYF.

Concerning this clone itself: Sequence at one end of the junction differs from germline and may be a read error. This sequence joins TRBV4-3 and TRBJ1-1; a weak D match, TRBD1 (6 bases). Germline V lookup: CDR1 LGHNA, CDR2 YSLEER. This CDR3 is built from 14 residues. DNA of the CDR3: TGCGCCAGCAGTCAAGTCAGGGGAAACACTGAAGCTTTCTTT. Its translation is CASSQVRGNTEAFF.

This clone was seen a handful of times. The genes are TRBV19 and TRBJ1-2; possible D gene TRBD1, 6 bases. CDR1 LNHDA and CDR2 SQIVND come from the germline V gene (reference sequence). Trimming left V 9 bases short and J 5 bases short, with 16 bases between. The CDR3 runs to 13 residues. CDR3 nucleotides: TGTGCCAGCTCCACAGGGACCTCTTATGGCTACACCTTC. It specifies CASSTGTSYGYTF.

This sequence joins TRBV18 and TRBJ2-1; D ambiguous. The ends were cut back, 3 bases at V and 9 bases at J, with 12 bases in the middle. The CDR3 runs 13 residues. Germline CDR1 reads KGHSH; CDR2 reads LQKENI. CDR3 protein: CASSPKSEFEQFF. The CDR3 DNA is TGTGCCAGCTCACCCAAGTCGGAGTTTGAGCAGTTCTTC.

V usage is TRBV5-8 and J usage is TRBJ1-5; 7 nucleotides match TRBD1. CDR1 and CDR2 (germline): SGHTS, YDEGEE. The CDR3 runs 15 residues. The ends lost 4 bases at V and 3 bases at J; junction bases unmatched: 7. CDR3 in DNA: TGTGCCAGCAGCATACAGGGGTTTTCCAATCAGCCCCAGCATTTT. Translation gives CASSIQGFSNQPQHF.